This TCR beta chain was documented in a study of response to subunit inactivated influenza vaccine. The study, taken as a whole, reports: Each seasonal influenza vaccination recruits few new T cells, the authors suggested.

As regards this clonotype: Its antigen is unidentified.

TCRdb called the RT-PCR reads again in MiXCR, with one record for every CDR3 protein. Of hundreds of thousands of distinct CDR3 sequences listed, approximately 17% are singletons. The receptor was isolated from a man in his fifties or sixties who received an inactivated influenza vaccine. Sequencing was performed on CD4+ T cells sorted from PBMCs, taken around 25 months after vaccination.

CDR3 in amino acids: CASSLNPVLNTEAFF. The CDR3 DNA reads as TGTGCCAGCAGCTTGAATCCGGTGTTGAACACTGAAGCTTTCTTT. The chain joins TRBV5-6 to TRBJ1-1; D remains ambiguous. With 1 base removed from V and 0 bases from J, the gap between germline ends came to 10 bases. CDR1 is SGHDT and CDR2 is YYEEEE in the germline V gene. The CDR3 has 15 amino acids.